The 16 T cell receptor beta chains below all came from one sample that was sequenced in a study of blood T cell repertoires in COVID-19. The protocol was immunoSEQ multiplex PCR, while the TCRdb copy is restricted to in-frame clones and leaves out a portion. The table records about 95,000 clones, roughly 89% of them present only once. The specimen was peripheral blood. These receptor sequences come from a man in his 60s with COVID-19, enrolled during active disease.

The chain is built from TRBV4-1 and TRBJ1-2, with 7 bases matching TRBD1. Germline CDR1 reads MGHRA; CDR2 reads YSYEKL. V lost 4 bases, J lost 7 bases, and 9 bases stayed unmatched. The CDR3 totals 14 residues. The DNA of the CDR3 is TGCGCCAGCAGCCCTCCCGACAGGGCTCCTGGCTACACCTTC. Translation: CASSPPDRAPGYTF.

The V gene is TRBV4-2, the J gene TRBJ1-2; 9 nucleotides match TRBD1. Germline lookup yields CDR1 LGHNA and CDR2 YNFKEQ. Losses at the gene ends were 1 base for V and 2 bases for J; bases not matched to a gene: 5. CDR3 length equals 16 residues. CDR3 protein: CASSQGPGTGNYGYTF. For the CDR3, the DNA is TGTGCCAGCAGCCAAGGTCCCGGGACAGGGAACTATGGCTACACCTTC.

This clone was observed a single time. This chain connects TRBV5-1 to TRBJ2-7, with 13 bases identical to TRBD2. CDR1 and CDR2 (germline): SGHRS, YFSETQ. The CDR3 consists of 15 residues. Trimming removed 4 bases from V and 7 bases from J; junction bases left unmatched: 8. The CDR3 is CASSVTSGGPREQYF. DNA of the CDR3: TGCGCCAGCAGCGTGACTAGCGGGGGGCCTCGAGAGCAGTACTTC.

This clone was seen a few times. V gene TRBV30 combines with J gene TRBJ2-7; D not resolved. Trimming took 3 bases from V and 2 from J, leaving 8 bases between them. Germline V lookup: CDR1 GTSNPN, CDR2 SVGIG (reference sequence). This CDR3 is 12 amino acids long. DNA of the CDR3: TGTGCCTGGAGATTGACACCCTACGAGCAGTACTTC. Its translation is CAWRLTPYEQYF.

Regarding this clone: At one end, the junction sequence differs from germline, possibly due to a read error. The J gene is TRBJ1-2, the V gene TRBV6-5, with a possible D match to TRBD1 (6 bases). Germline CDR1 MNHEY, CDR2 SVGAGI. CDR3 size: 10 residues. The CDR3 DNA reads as TGTGCCAGCAGACGAGGGACATTACGCTTC. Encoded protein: CASRRGTLRF.

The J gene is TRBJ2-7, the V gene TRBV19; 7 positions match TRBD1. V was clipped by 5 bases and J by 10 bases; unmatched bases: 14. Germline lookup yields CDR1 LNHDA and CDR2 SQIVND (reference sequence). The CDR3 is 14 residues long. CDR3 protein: CASSPDRDDTLQYF. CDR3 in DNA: TGTGCCAGTAGTCCTGACAGGGACGACACACTACAGTACTTC.

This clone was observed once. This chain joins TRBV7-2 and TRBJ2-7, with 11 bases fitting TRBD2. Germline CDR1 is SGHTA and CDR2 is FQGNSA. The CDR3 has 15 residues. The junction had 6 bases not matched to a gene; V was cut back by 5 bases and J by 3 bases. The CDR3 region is CASSKTSGSGYEQYF. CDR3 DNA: TGTGCCAGCAGCAAAACTAGCGGGAGCGGCTACGAGCAGTACTTC.

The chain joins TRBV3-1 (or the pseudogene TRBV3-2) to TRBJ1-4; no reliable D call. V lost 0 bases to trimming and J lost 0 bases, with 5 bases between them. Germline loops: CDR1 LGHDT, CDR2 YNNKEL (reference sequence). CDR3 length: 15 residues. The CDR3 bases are TGTGCCAGCAGCCAAGATCCGGCAACTAATGAAAAACTGTTTTTT. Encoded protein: CASSQDPATNEKLFF.

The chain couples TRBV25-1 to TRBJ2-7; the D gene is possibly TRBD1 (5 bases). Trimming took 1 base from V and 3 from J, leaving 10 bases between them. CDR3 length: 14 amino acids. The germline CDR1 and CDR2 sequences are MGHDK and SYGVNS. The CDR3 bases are TGTGCCAGCAGTGAATCACAGGTCGGCTACGAGCAGTACTTC. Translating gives CASSESQVGYEQYF.

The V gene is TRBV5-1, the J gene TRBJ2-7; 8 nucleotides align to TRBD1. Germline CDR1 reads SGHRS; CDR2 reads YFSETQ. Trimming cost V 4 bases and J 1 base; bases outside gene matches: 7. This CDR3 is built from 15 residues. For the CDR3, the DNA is TGCGCCAGCAGCACGACAGGGGACCCTTCCTACGAGCAGTACTTC. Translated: CASSTTGDPSYEQYF.

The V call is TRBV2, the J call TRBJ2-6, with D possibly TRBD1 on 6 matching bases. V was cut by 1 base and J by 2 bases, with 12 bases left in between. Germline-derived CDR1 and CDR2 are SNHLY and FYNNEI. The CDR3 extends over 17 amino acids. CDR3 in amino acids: CASSEDRVTAGANVLTF. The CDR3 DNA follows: TGTGCCAGCAGTGAAGACAGGGTAACGGCTGGGGCCAACGTCCTGACTTTC.

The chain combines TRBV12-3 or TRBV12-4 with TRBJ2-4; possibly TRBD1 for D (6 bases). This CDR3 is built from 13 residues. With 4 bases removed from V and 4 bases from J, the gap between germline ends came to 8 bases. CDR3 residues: CASSSGQKNIQYF. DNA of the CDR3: TGTGCCAGCAGTTCCGGACAGAAAAACATTCAGTACTTC.

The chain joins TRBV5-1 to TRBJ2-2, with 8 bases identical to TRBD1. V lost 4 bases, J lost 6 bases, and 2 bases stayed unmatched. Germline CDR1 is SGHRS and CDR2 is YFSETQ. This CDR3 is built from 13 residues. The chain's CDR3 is CASSLQGAGELFF. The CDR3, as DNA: TGCGCCAGCAGCCTACAGGGGGCCGGGGAGCTGTTTTTT.

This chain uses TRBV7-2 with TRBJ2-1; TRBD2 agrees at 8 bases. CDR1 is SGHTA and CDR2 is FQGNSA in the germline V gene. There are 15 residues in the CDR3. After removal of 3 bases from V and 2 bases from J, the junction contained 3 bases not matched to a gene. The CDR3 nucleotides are TGTGCCAGCAGCTTGCTAGCGGGCCCCTACAATGAGCAGTTCTTC. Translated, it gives CASSLLAGPYNEQFF.

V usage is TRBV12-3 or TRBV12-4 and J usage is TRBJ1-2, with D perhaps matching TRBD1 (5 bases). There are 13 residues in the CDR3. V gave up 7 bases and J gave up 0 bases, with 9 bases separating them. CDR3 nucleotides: TGTGCCAGCAAAGGGGAGGCTAACTATGGCTACACCTTC. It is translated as CASKGEANYGYTF.

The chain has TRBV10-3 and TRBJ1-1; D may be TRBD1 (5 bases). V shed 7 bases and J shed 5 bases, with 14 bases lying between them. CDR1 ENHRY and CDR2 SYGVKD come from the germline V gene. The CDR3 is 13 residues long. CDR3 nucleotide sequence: TGTGCCATCACCGGGGGTAGAGGGACTGAAGCTTTCTTT. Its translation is CAITGGRGTEAFF.